This T cell receptor (beta chain) was profiled in a study of blood T cell repertoires in COVID-19. Study overall: Material from acute and convalescent COVID-19 was sourced from the United States, Italy and Spain. T cells, B-cell-depleted T cells, or PBMCs supplied cDNA or gDNA.

Germline V gene lookup returns CDR1 MNHEY and CDR2 SMNVEV (reference sequence). V shed 8 bases and J shed 9 bases, with 11 bases lying between them. The CDR3 has 11 residues. In the original processing: Using reference gene primer amplification, nucleated cell counts were estimated. The method was immunoSEQ multiplex PCR; TCRdb's version includes in-frame clones alone and lacks a portion of them. The V and J calls and clone size are taken from that table; D and trimming were inferred from the DNA. This table has tens of thousands of clones, more than 70% appearing once. This clone was picked up a small number of times.

The J gene is TRBJ1-5, the V gene TRBV27; no clear D. The sequencing input was peripheral blood. The TCR was taken from a human donor in a cohort sampled during active COVID-19. The CDR3 loop reads CASEDLLPQHF. The DNA for the CDR3 is TGTGCCAGCGAGGATCTCTTGCCCCAGCATTTT.